One sample yielded the 10 T cell receptor beta chains listed below, sequenced in a study of blood T cell repertoires in COVID-19. Generated by immunoSEQ multiplex PCR, the TCRdb table keeps only in-frame clones and is missing some. The repertoire consists of some 150,000 clones, with roughly 80% occurring once and the leading ten covering over 7%. The source material was peripheral blood. The receptors were sampled from a man aged 45 to 65 with active or convalescent COVID-19.

This chain connects TRBV5-8 to TRBJ2-7; D is possibly TRBD2 (6 bases). The ends were cut back, 4 bases at V and 5 bases at J, with 19 bases in the middle. CDR1 and CDR2 from the germline V gene are SGHTS and YDEGEE. The CDR3 extends over 15 amino acids. In nucleotides, the CDR3 is TGTGCCAGCAGCCCAACAACTAGCCGCCCCCACGAGCAGTACTTC. Translating gives CASSPTTSRPHEQYF.

The chain is built from TRBV10-3 and TRBJ1-5; maybe TRBD1 (5 bases). The CDR3 is made up of 15 amino acids. Trimming stripped 2 bases from V and 5 bases from J, with 13 bases between. CDR1 is ENHRY and CDR2 is SYGVKD in the germline V gene. Here the CDR3 DNA reads TGTGCCATCAGTGAGGCTACAGGCCCTGATCAGCCCCAGCATTTT. Translation gives CAISEATGPDQPQHF.

The chain has TRBV6-5 and TRBJ2-5, with D hard to call. The CDR3 is 13 amino acids. The ends were cut back, 2 bases at V and 5 bases at J, with 9 bases in the middle. Per the germline V gene, CDR1 is MNHEY and CDR2 is SVGAGI. CDR3 loop: CASSYRLEETQYF. The CDR3 DNA sequence: TGTGCCAGCAGTTACCGCCTTGAGGAGACCCAGTACTTC.

The chain has TRBV15 and TRBJ2-3; 9 bases line up with TRBD1. The CDR3 consists of 16 residues. Germline V gene data show CDR1 as LNHNV and CDR2 as YYDKDF (reference sequence). Unmatched junction bases numbered 9, after V lost 5 bases and J lost 3 bases. CDR3 coding DNA: TGTGCCACCAGCGTCGGCTGGGACAGGGCTACAGATACGCAGTATTTT. Protein product: CATSVGWDRATDTQYF.

The chain combines TRBV28 with TRBJ1-2; 9 nucleotides match TRBD1. V dropped 1 base and J dropped 9; count of bases not matched to a gene: 3. The CDR3 has 13 residues. CDR1 is MDHEN, CDR2 SYDVKM, per germline. The CDR3 reads CASSLYRGRSYTF. The CDR3 DNA is TGTGCCAGCAGTTTATACAGGGGGCGAAGCTACACCTTC.

This chain uses TRBV4-1 with TRBJ2-7; unclear D gene. There are 11 residues in the CDR3. Germline V gene data show CDR1 as MGHRA and CDR2 as YSYEKL. V shed 3 bases and J shed 3 bases, with 3 bases lying between them. The CDR3 protein is CASSQSYEQYF. DNA for the CDR3: TGCGCCAGCAGCCAGAGCTACGAGCAGTACTTC.

V usage is TRBV5-4 and J usage is TRBJ2-3, with D perhaps TRBD1 (6 bases). This CDR3 comprises 14 residues. V was pared by 6 bases and J by 2 bases, with 13 bases between. Germline values: CDR1 SGHNT, CDR2 YYREEE (reference sequence). The CDR3 nucleotides read TGTGCCAGCACCAGGGCAGGGGTCACAGATACGCAGTATTTT. Its protein is CASTRAGVTDTQYF.

The chain uses TRBV5-1 and TRBJ1-1; TRBD1 agrees at 7 bases. The germline V gene has CDR1 SGHRS and CDR2 YFSETQ. The CDR3 runs to 16 residues. The junction had 9 bases not matched to a gene; V was cut back by 4 bases and J by 0 bases. The CDR3 loop reads CASSHGQESMNTEAFF. The CDR3 DNA follows: TGCGCCAGCAGCCACGGACAGGAAAGCATGAACACTGAAGCTTTCTTT.

The gene calls are TRBV15 and TRBJ2-1; 14 positions match TRBD2. Germline V gene data show CDR1 as LNHNV and CDR2 as YYDKDF (reference sequence). V lost 1 base, J lost 8 bases, and 7 bases stayed unmatched. This CDR3 spans 17 amino acids. CDR3 sequence reads: CATSRGGMTSGRDEQFF. As DNA, the CDR3 is TGTGCCACCAGCAGAGGGGGGATGACTAGCGGGAGGGATGAGCAGTTCTTC.

The V and J genes are TRBV18 and TRBJ2-3, with 12 bases aligning to TRBD2. Germline trimming cut 4 bases from V and 0 bases from J; bases unmatched to any gene: 5. Germline lookup yields CDR1 KGHSH and CDR2 LQKENI. This CDR3 is 17 amino acids long. CDR3 sequence: CASSLTSGRPSTDTQYF. The CDR3 DNA reads as TGTGCCAGCTCACTCACTAGCGGGAGGCCCAGCACAGATACGCAGTATTTT. The full variable domain, completed using reference TRBV18 and TRBJ2-3, is NAGVMQNPRHLVRRRGQEARLRCSPMKGHSHVYWYRQLPEEGLKFMVYLQKENIIDESGMPKERFSAEFPKEGPSILRIQQVVRGDSAAYFCASSLTSGRPSTDTQYFGPGTRLTVL.